This T cell receptor beta chain came from a study of blood T cells in healthy people across ages. Study-wide results and limits: Diversity estimates from one million T cells were considered underestimates.

Next came a second PCR, run for roughly 7 to 12 cycles, which used a sample-barcoded 5' primer along with a J-beta primer mix. No fewer than 3 million CDR3-containing paired-end reads came from each sample. TCRdb used MiXCR to reprocess the 5' RACE reads, holding one entry per CDR3 protein. The sample contains 550,000 to 700,000 distinct CDR3 sequences, 25% to 30% of which appear only once. Notes on this clonotype: Antigen: not known.

There were healthy Caucasian individuals from Russia, aged roughly 6 to 100, serving as donors. Specimen: blood. This receptor was obtained from a woman in her 70s in good health.

CDR3 amino acids: CASSVWGGAETQYF. CDR3 bases: TGTGCCAGCAGCGTATGGGGAGGCGCGGAGACCCAGTACTTC. This chain joins TRBV9 and TRBJ2-5; TRBD2 might be the D (6 bases). This CDR3 comprises 14 residues. Germline-derived CDR1 and CDR2 are SGDLS and YYNGEE. V was shortened by 1 base and J by 5 bases, with 12 bases between the two germline ends.